Below are 14 T cell receptor beta chains sequenced from a single sample in a study of blood T cell repertoires in COVID-19. Clones were read by immunoSEQ multiplex PCR, and TCRdb kept only the in-frame ones, dropping some. The table lists 200,000 to 300,000 clones, more than 70% of them singletons. Sample: peripheral blood. Every receptor here comes from a woman in her forties or fifties with acute or convalescent COVID-19.

The V and J genes are TRBV3-1 (or the pseudogene TRBV3-2) and TRBJ2-7; 11 bases are shared with TRBD1. The CDR3 totals 19 residues. V was pared by 0 bases and J by 0 bases, with 10 bases of the junction left unmatched. Germline CDR1 is LGHDT and CDR2 is YNNKEL (reference sequence). The CDR3: CASSQDTPSGTGGSYEQYF. CDR3 sequence (DNA): TGTGCCAGCAGCCAAGACACCCCGTCGGGGACAGGGGGCTCCTACGAGCAGTACTTC.

This clone was seen repeatedly, ten times or more. The CDR3 protein is CASSSGQGQPQHF. The CDR3 bases are TGTGCCAGCAGCTCTGGGCAGGGTCAGCCCCAGCATTTT. The chain carries TRBV7-2 and TRBJ1-5; possible D gene TRBD1, 5 bases. Trimming took off 4 bases at V and 6 bases at J, with 10 bases between the two ends. There are 13 residues in the CDR3. Germline V gives CDR1 SGHTA, CDR2 FQGNSA.

This chain joins TRBV2 and TRBJ1-6; D possibly corresponds to TRBD1 (6 bases). Trimming took 8 bases from V and 10 from J, leaving 18 bases between them. Germline V gene data show CDR1 as SNHLY and CDR2 as FYNNEI. The CDR3 covers 14 residues. The CDR3, as DNA: TGTGCCAGCGATACCCTTGCAGGGGAATCACCCCTCCACTTT. Protein: CASDTLAGESPLHF.

The chain couples TRBV6-6 to TRBJ1-3; D remains ambiguous. The length of the CDR3 is 14 residues. The germline V gene has CDR1 MNHNY and CDR2 SVGAGI (reference sequence). The V and J ends lost 1 base and 0 bases respectively, with 4 bases between them. The CDR3 DNA reads TGTGCCAGCAGTTACTACTCCTCTGGAAACACCATATATTTT. Translated: CASSYYSSGNTIYF.

The chain employs TRBV27 and TRBJ2-7, with a weak D call TRBD2 (8 bases). Per the germline V gene, CDR1 is MNHEY and CDR2 is SMNVEV (reference sequence). This CDR3 region has 19 residues. V lost 2 bases to trimming and J lost 4 bases, with 27 bases between them. The CDR3 nucleotides read TGTGCCAGCAGTTTAATGAGGGGGCTCAAGCGGGAGCTTTTTTACGAGCAGTACTTC. Its translation is CASSLMRGLKRELFYEQYF.

The genes are TRBV24-1 and TRBJ2-3; D perhaps matches TRBD1 (5 bases). Trimming took off 5 bases at V and 2 bases at J, with 7 bases between the two ends. The CDR3 runs 13 residues. Germline CDR1 and CDR2: KGHDR and SFDVKD. The CDR3 is CATSGGATDTQYF. CDR3 sequence (DNA): TGTGCCACCAGTGGGGGCGCCACAGATACGCAGTATTTT.

This CDR3 reads CASSQDGPYEQYF. For the CDR3, the DNA is TGTGCCAGCAGCCAAGACGGTCCCTACGAGCAGTACTTC. The chain couples TRBV3-1 (or the pseudogene TRBV3-2) to TRBJ2-7, with no clear D. The CDR3 spans 13 residues. Germline CDR1 reads LGHDT; CDR2 reads YNNKEL (reference sequence). Trimming pared 0 bases from V and 2 bases from J, leaving 5 bases between.

This rearrangement joins TRBV7-9 to TRBJ1-4, with D possibly matching TRBD1 (5 bases). Germline CDR1 SEHNR, CDR2 FQNEAQ (reference sequence). The CDR3 consists of 14 residues. Trimming removed 5 bases at V and 8 bases at J, with 15 bases between. The CDR3 loop is CASSPPGRTEKLFF. CDR3 in DNA: TGTGCCAGCAGCCCACCTGGACGGACAGAAAAACTGTTTTTT.

The chain combines TRBV28 with TRBJ1-1; tentatively, D is TRBD1 (5 bases). Trimming removed 6 bases from V and 3 bases from J, with 26 bases in between. The germline CDR1 and CDR2 sequences are MDHEN and SYDVKM. This CDR3 is 18 amino acids long. The CDR3 spells CASRGGRRRRWVYTEAFF. The CDR3 DNA follows: TGTGCCAGCAGGGGGGGGAGACGTAGGAGGTGGGTCTACACTGAAGCTTTCTTT.

The chain recombines TRBV7-4 with TRBJ2-1, with 8 bases lining up with TRBD2. The V and J ends lost 5 bases and 6 bases, in that order; junction bases with no gene match: 9. CDR1 and CDR2 (germline): SGHVT, SQSDAQ. The CDR3 totals 15 residues. The CDR3 sequence: CASSPRWREANEQFF. Written as DNA, the CDR3 is TGTGCCAGCAGCCCCCGGTGGCGGGAGGCCAATGAGCAGTTCTTC.

This chain uses TRBV29-1 with TRBJ1-2; tentatively, D is TRBD1 (6 bases). The CDR3 is 14 residues long. Germline CDR1 is SQVTM and CDR2 is ANQGSEA. V lost 2 bases and J lost 5, with 15 bases in between. The CDR3 loop reads CSVEKQGRLYGYTF. Written as DNA, the CDR3 is TGCAGCGTTGAAAAGCAGGGGCGCTTATATGGCTACACCTTC.

The rearrangement uses TRBV7-9 and TRBJ1-4; 10 nucleotides match TRBD1. The CDR3 extends over 15 amino acids. V shed 3 bases and J 8 bases; nucleotides not matched to a gene: 6. Germline-derived CDR1 and CDR2 are SEHNR and FQNEAQ (reference sequence). CDR3 sequence reads: CASSFPTGGKEKLFF. For the CDR3, the DNA is TGTGCCAGCAGCTTCCCGACAGGGGGCAAGGAAAAACTGTTTTTT. Combining the CDR3 with reference TRBV7-9 and TRBJ1-4 gives the whole variable domain DTGVSQNPRHKITKRGQNVTFRCDPISEHNRLYWYRQTLGQGPEFLTYFQNEAQLEKSRLLSDRFSAERPKGSFSTLEIQRTEQGDSAMYLCASSFPTGGKEKLFFGSGTQLSVL.

This clone was seen only once. The rearrangement uses TRBV5-1 and TRBJ1-4, with unresolved D. V was trimmed by 0 bases and J by 0 bases, leaving 9 bases between them. The CDR3 totals 16 residues. From germline, CDR1 is SGHRS and CDR2 YFSETQ. This chain's CDR3 is CASSLGGLATNEKLFF. The CDR3 DNA reads as TGCGCCAGCAGCTTGGGAGGTCTCGCAACTAATGAAAAACTGTTTTTT.

The chain carries TRBV12-3 or TRBV12-4 and TRBJ2-1, with a tentative D call TRBD2 (5 bases). The CDR3 spans 12 residues. V dropped 3 bases and J dropped 9 bases, with 9 bases sitting between them. In DNA, the CDR3 is TGTGCCAGCAGTTTTCGGGGTTCTGAGCAGTTCTTC. Translation gives CASSFRGSEQFF.